This TCR beta chain was identified during a study of response to subunit inactivated influenza vaccine. The study's findings and limits: Authors proposed each seasonal influenza vaccination draws in few new T cells.

Concerning this clonotype itself: The target antigen is unknown.

TCRdb called the RT-PCR reads again in MiXCR, with one record for every CDR3 protein. The repertoire includes about 500,000 distinct CDR3 sequences, 16% of them detected once, and less than 4% sits in the top ten. From germline, CDR1 is SGHRS and CDR2 YFSETQ. This CDR3 spans 15 amino acids. V shed 0 bases and J shed 4 bases, with 11 bases lying between them. The rearrangement uses TRBV5-1 and TRBJ2-1; D is undetermined. The receptor was isolated from a man in his fifties or sixties who received an inactivated influenza vaccine. The sample in question was CD4+ T cells sorted from PBMCs, obtained less than 30 months after vaccination. The CDR3 DNA sequence: TGCGCCAGCAGCTTGGCCGCGACCCCTTACAATGAGCAGTTCTTC. It codes for CASSLAATPYNEQFF.